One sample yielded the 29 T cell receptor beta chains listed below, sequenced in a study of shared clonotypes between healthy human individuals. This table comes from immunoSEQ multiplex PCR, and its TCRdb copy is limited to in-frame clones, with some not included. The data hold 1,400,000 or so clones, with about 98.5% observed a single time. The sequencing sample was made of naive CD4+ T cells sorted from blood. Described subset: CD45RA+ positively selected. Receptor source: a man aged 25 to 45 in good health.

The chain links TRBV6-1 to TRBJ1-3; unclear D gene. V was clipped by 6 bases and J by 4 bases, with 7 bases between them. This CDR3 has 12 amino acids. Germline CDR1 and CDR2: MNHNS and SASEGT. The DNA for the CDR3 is TGTGCCAGCAGGCTCGCCGGAAACACCATATATTTT. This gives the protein CASRLAGNTIYF.

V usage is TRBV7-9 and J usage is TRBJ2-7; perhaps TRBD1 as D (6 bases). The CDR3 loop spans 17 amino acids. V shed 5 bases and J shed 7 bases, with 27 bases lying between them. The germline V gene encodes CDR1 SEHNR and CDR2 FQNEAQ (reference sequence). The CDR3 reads CASSVWVGARVPEEQYF. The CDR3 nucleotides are TGTGCCAGCAGCGTTTGGGTGGGGGCCAGGGTGCCGGAGGAGCAGTACTTC.

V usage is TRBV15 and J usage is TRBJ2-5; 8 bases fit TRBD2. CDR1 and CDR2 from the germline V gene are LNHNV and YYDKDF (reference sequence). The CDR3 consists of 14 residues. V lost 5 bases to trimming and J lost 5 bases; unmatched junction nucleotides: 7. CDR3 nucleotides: TGTGCCACCAGCGGAACAGCGGGAGAGGAGACCCAGTACTTC. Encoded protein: CATSGTAGEETQYF.

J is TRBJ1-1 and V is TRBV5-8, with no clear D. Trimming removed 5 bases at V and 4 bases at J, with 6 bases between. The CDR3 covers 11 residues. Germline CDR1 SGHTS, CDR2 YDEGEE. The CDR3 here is CASRLSTEAFF. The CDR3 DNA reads TGTGCCAGCAGATTGAGCACTGAAGCTTTCTTT. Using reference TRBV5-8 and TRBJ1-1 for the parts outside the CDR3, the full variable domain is EAGVTQSPTHLIKTRGQQATLRCSPISGHTSVYWYQQALGLGLQFLLWYDEGEERNRGNFPPRFSGRQFPNYSSELNVNALELEDSALYLCASRLSTEAFFGQGTRLTVV.

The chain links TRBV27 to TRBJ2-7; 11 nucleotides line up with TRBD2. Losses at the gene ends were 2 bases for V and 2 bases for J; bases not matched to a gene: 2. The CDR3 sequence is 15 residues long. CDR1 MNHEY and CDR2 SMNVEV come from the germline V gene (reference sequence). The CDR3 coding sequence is TGTGCCAGCAGTTTAAGTAGCGGGAGGGCCTACGAGCAGTACTTC. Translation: CASSLSSGRAYEQYF.

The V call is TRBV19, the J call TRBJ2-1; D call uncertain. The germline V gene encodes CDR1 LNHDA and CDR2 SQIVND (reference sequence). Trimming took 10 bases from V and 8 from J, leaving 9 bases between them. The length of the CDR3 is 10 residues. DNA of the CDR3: TGTGCCACCGGTAACTATGAGCAGTTCTTC. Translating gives CATGNYEQFF.

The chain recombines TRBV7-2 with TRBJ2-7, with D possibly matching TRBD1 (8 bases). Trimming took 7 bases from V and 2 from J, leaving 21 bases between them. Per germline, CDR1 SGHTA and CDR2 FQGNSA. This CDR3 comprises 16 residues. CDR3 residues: CASKKQAGQDAYEQYF. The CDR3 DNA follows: TGTGCCAGCAAAAAACAAGCGGGACAGGACGCCTACGAGCAGTACTTC.

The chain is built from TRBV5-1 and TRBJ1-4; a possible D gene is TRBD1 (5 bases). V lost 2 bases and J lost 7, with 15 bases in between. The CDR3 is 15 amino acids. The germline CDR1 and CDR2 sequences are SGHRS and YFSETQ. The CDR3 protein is CASSFGGKISEKLFF. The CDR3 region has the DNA TGCGCCAGCAGCTTCGGGGGGAAAATATCTGAAAAACTGTTTTTT.

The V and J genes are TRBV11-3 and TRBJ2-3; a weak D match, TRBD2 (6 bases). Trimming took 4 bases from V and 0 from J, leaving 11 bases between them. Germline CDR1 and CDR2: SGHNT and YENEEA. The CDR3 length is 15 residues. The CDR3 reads CASSSEGRSTDTQYF. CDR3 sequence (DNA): TGTGCCAGCAGCTCGGAGGGCCGGAGCACAGATACGCAGTATTTT. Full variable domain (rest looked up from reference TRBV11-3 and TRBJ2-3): EAGVVQSPRYKIIEKKQPVAFWCNPISGHNTLYWYLQNLGQGPELLIRYENEEAVDDSQLPKDRFSAERLKGVDSTLKIQPAELGDSAVYLCASSSEGRSTDTQYFGPGTRLTVL.

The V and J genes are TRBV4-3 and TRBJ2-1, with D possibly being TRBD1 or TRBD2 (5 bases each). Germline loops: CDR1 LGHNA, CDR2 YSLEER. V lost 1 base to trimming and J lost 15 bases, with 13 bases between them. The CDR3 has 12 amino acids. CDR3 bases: TGCGCCAGCAGCCAAGGGGACCAACCCCTGTTCTTC. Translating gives CASSQGDQPLFF.

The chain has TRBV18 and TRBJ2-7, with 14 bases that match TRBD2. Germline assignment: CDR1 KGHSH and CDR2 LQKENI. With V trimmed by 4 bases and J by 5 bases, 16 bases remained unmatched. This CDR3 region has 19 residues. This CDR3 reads CASSRRGLAGVSGSDEQYF. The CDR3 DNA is TGTGCCAGCTCACGACGGGGACTAGCGGGAGTATCCGGGAGTGACGAGCAGTACTTC.

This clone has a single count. The CDR3 DNA follows: TGTGCCAGCCTCGAGGCGGGAGGGAGGAATGAGCAGTTCTTC. Its translation is CASLEAGGRNEQFF. The chain joins TRBV6-5 to TRBJ2-1, with 9 positions matching TRBD2. Trimming at V came to 8 bases and at J to 7 bases, leaving 9 bases not matched to a gene. Germline V gene sequence: CDR1 MNHEY, CDR2 SVGAGI. This CDR3 spans 14 amino acids.

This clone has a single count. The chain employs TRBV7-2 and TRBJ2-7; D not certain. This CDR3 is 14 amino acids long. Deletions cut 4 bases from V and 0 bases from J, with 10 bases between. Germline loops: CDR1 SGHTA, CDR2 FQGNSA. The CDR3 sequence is CASSSSRLSYEQYF. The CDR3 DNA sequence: TGTGCCAGCAGCTCTAGTCGCCTCTCCTACGAGCAGTACTTC.

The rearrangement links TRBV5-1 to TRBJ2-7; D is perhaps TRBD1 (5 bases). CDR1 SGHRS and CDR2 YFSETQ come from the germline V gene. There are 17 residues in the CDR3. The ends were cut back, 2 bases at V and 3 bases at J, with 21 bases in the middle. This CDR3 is CASSFNRLLSSDYEQYF. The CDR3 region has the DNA TGCGCCAGCAGCTTTAACAGGCTGTTATCCTCCGACTACGAGCAGTACTTC.

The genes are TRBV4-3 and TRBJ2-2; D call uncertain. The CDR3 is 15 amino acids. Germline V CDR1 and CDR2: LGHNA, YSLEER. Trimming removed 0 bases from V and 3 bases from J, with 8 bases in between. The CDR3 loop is CASSQDSLHTGELFF. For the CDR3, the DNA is TGCGCCAGCAGCCAAGATTCACTACACACCGGGGAGCTGTTTTTT.

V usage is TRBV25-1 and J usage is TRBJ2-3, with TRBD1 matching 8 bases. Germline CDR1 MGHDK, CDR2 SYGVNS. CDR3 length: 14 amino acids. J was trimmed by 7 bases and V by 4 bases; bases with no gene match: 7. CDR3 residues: CASSAGQGSYTQYF. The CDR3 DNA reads TGTGCCAGCAGTGCCGGACAGGGTTCGTATACGCAGTATTTT.

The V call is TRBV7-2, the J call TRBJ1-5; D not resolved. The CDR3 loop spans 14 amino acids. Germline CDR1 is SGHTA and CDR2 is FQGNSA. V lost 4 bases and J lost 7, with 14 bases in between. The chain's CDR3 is CASSSVTVRQPQHF. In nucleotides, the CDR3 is TGTGCCAGCAGCTCCGTCACGGTACGACAGCCCCAGCATTTT.

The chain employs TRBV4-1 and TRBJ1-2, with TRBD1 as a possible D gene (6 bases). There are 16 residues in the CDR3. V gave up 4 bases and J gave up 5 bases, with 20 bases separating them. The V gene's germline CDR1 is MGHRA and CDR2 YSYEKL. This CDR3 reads CASSPTWQGRRYGYTF. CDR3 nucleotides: TGCGCCAGCAGCCCGACCTGGCAGGGGCGGAGGTATGGCTACACCTTC.

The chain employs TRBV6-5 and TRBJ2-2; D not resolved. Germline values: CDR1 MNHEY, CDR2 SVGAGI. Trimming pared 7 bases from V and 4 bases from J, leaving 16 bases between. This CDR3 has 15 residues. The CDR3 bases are TGTGCCAGCACCCAACGACTCTTCACCACCGGGGAGCTGTTTTTT. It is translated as CASTQRLFTTGELFF.

CDR3 nucleotides: TGTGCCATCAGTGAGGCAGGGGGGAGTGCAGATACGCAGTATTTT. Amino acids: CAISEAGGSADTQYF. The chain carries TRBV10-3 and TRBJ2-3, with a possible D match to TRBD1 (7 bases). CDR1 and CDR2 (germline): ENHRY, SYGVKD. The CDR3 is made up of 15 amino acids. Trimming removed 2 bases at V and 4 bases at J, with 13 bases between.

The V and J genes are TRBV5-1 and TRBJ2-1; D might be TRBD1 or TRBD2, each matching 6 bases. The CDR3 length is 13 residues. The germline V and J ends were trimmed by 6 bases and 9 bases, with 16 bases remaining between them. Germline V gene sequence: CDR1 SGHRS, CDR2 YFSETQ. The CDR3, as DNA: TGCGCCAGCACCTCCCTAGGGGGGAGTGAGCAGTTCTTC. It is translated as CASTSLGGSEQFF.

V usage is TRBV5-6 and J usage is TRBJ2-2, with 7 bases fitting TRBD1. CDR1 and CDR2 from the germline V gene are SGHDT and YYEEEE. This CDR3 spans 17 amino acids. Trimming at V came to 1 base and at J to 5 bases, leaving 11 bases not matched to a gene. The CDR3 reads CASSLTGVLLMTGELFF. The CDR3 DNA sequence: TGTGCCAGCAGCTTGACAGGGGTTCTTTTAATGACCGGGGAGCTGTTTTTT.

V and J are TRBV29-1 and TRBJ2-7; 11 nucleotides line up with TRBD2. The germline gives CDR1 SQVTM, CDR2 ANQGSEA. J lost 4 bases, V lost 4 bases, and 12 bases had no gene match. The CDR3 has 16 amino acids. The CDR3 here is CSVGDPIGTSGYEQYF. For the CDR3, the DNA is TGCAGCGTTGGCGACCCTATCGGGACTAGCGGATACGAGCAGTACTTC.

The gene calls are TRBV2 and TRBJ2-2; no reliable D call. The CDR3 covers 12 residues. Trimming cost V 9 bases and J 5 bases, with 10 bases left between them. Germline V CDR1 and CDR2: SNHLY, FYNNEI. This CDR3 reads CASGIATGELFF. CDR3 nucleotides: TGTGCCAGTGGGATCGCAACCGGGGAGCTGTTTTTT.

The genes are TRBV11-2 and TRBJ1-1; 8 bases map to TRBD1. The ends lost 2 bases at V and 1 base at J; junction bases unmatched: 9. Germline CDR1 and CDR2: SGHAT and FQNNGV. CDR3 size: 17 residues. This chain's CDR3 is CASSLTSGGTGNTEAFF. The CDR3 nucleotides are TGTGCCAGCAGCTTAACCTCGGGAGGGACAGGGAACACTGAAGCTTTCTTT.

The CDR3 region is CASNGDITNYGYTF. The CDR3 DNA is TGTGCCAGCAACGGGGACATAACCAACTATGGCTACACCTTC. The chain joins TRBV28 to TRBJ1-2; D is possibly TRBD1 (6 bases). The CDR3 covers 14 residues. Germline V gene data show CDR1 as MDHEN and CDR2 as SYDVKM. V shed 7 bases and J shed 2 bases, with 14 bases lying between them.

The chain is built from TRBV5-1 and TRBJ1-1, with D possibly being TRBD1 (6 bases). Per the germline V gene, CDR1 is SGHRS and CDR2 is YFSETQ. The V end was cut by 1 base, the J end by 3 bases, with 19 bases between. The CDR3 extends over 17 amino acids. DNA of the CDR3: TGCGCCAGCAGCTTGAACTGGGACACCTGGGGTGACACTGAAGCTTTCTTT. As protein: CASSLNWDTWGDTEAFF.

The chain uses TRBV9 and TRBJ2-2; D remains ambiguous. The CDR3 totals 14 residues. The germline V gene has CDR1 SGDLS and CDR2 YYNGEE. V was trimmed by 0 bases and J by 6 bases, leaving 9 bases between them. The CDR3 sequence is CASSVVAKAGELFF. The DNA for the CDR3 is TGTGCCAGCAGCGTAGTTGCGAAAGCCGGGGAGCTGTTTTTT.

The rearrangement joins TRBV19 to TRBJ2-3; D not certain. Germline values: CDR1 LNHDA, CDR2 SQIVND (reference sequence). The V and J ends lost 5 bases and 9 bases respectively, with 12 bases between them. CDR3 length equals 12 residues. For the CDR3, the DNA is TGTGCCAGTAGTGCGACTCTGGAGACGCAGTATTTT. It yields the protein CASSATLETQYF.